One and the same sample provided the 8 T cell receptor beta chains below, sequenced in a study of response to subunit inactivated influenza vaccine. A single record per CDR3 protein comes from TCRdb applying MiXCR to the RT-PCR reads. The data show a few hundred thousand distinct CDR3 sequences, approximately 10% seen once. The sample here was PBMCs from blood, taken roughly 6 weeks after vaccination. These receptors originate from a man aged 45-60 years who received an inactivated influenza vaccine.

This clonotype was picked up a small number of times. The chain recombines TRBV20-1 with TRBJ2-5, with 8 bases aligning to TRBD2. This CDR3 contains 15 residues. Germline values: CDR1 DFQATT, CDR2 SNEGSKA (reference sequence). V lost 1 base and J lost 1; bases outside the gene matches: 5. CDR3 protein: CSARAAGDPQETQYF. In DNA form, the CDR3 reads TGCAGTGCTAGAGCAGCGGGAGACCCCCAAGAGACCCAGTACTTC.

Only a few counts were recorded for this clonotype. The chain couples TRBV5-6 to TRBJ1-1; 7 bases are a match to TRBD1. The V gene end was trimmed by 5 bases and the J gene end by 6 bases; junction bases not matched to a gene: 7. The CDR3 loop spans 13 amino acids. In germline, CDR1 is SGHDT, CDR2 YYEEEE. CDR3 in amino acids: CASSFRQGSEAFF. In DNA form, the CDR3 reads TGTGCCAGCAGTTTCAGACAGGGCTCTGAAGCTTTCTTT.

There are a few counts of this clonotype. The chain uses TRBV11-2 and TRBJ2-1; 9 nucleotides align to TRBD1. Trimming at V came to 4 bases and at J to 6 bases, leaving 7 bases not matched to a gene. The CDR3 length is 15 residues. In germline, CDR1 is SGHAT, CDR2 FQNNGV. CDR3 in DNA: TGTGCCAGCAGCTACCATCGGACAGGGGCCAATGAGCAGTTCTTC. This sequence encodes CASSYHRTGANEQFF.

This chain connects TRBV6-5 to TRBJ1-1, with D tentatively TRBD1 (5 bases). CDR1 and CDR2 (germline): MNHEY, SVGAGI. V was cut by 4 bases and J by 0 bases, with 12 bases left in between. The CDR3 length is 15 residues. CDR3 DNA sequence: TGTGCCAGCAGTTGGCGGGGGTCCATGAACACTGAAGCTTTCTTT. Residues: CASSWRGSMNTEAFF.

This clonotype was seen at least ten times. The V and J genes are TRBV7-2 and TRBJ1-4, with 7 bases lining up with TRBD1. This CDR3 spans 15 amino acids. V lost 2 bases, J lost 6 bases, and 6 bases stayed unmatched. CDR1 and CDR2 (germline): SGHTA, FQGNSA. CDR3 coding DNA: TGTGCCAGCAGCTTACTCGGGCAGGGGGATGAAAAACTGTTTTTT. Amino acids: CASSLLGQGDEKLFF.

The chain has TRBV5-1 and TRBJ2-3; D is unresolved. CDR1 is SGHRS and CDR2 is YFSETQ in the germline V gene. CDR3 size: 12 residues. V lost 5 bases to trimming and J lost 2 bases, with 6 bases between them. The DNA of the CDR3 is TGCGCCAGCAGTGTTCCCACAGATACGCAGTATTTT. Amino acids: CASSVPTDTQYF.

This chain uses TRBV14 with TRBJ2-7; 13 bases match TRBD2. Germline V lookup: CDR1 SGHDN, CDR2 FVKESK. The ends lost 1 base at V and 7 bases at J; junction bases unmatched: 7. The length of the CDR3 is 16 residues. The CDR3 reads CASSQAPGLAGIEQYF. CDR3 coding DNA: TGTGCCAGCAGCCAAGCGCCGGGACTAGCGGGAATAGAGCAGTACTTC.

In its sample, this clonotype was seen a few times. The chain has TRBV20-1 and TRBJ2-3, with 7 bases matching TRBD2. Trimming removed 4 bases from V and 1 base from J; junction bases left unmatched: 5. The CDR3 runs 14 residues. Per germline, CDR1 DFQATT and CDR2 SNEGSKA (reference sequence). In DNA, the CDR3 is TGCAGTGCTAAAGATCGGGGGGGCACAGATACGCAGTATTTT. It is translated as CSAKDRGGTDTQYF.